The clone carrying this T cell receptor beta chain was picked up a small number of times. No antigen is known for it. The germline CDR1 and CDR2 sequences are DFQATT and SNEGSKA (reference sequence). The germline V and J ends were trimmed by 0 bases and 6 bases, with 18 bases remaining between them. The CDR3 is 15 amino acids. The sample is drawn from a study of T cells in Graves' hyperthyroidism and ophthalmopathy. Study-wide results and caveats: Blood also held most thyroid clonotypes expanded beyond 0.001. From stable hyperthyroidism, ophthalmopathy was separated by a 13 V-J model.

Authors of the study amplified TCR beta CDR3 regions from RNA transcripts. HTBI primers drove first-round RT-PCR of the TCR CDR3. TCRdb analysed the multiplex PCR reads with MiXCR anew, one entry per CDR3 protein. There are over 650,000 distinct CDR3 sequences in the sample; just under 45% occur only once, and 7% to 7.5% lies in the top ten. The sequenced sample was peripheral blood or thyroid tissue (not recorded which). The sequence derives from an adult man with Graves' disease, either hyperthyroidism or ophthalmopathy (not recorded which). This chain connects TRBV20-1 to TRBJ2-7, with D maybe TRBD2 (6 bases). CDR3 DNA sequence: TGCAGTGCTAGAGATGGAAGGGGAGCGGGCGGCGAGCAGTACTTC. It codes for CSARDGRGAGGEQYF.